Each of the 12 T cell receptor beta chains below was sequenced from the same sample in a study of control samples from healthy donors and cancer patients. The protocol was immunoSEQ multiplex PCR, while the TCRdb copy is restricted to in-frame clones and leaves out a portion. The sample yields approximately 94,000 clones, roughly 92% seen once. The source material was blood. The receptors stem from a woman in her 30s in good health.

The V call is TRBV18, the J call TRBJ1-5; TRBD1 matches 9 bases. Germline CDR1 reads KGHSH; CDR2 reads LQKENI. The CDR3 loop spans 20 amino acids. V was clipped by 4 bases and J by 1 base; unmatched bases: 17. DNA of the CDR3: TGTGCCAGCTCACAAAACCGGGACAGGGCATTCAAGTCCAGCAATCAGCCCCAGCATTTT. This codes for CASSQNRDRAFKSSNQPQHF.

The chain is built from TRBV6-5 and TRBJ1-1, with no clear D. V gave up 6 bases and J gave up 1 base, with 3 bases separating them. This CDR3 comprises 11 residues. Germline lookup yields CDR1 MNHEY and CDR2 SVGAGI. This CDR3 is CASSANTEAFF. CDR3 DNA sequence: TGTGCCAGCAGCGCGAACACTGAAGCTTTCTTT.

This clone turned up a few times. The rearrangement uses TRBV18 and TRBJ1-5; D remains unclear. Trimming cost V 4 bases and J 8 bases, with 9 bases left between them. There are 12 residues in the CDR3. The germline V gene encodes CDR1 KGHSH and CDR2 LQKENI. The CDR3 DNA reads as TGTGCCAGCTCACTCACAAGAGAGCCCCAGCATTTT. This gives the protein CASSLTREPQHF.

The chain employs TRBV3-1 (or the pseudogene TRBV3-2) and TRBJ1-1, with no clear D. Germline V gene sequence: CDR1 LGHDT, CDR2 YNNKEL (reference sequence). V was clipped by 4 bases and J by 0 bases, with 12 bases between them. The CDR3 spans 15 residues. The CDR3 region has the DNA TGTGCCAGCAGCCCCAATCCCGCAGTGAACACTGAAGCTTTCTTT. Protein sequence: CASSPNPAVNTEAFF.

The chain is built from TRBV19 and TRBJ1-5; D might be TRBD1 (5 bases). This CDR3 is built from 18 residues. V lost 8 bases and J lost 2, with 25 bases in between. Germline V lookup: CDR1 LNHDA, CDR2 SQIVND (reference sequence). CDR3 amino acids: CASPPPGTGNWGNQPQHF. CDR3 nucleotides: TGTGCCAGTCCACCCCCCGGGACGGGAAATTGGGGCAATCAGCCCCAGCATTTT.

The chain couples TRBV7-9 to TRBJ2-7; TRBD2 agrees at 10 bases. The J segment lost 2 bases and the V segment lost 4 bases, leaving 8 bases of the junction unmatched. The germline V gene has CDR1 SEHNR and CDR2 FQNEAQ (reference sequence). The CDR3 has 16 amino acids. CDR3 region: CASSSGLGLAAYEQYF. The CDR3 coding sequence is TGTGCCAGCAGCTCGGGGCTCGGACTAGCGGCCTACGAGCAGTACTTC.

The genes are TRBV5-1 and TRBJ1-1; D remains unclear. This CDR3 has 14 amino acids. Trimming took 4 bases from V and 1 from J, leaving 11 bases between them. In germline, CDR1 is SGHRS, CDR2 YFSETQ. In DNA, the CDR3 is TGCGCCAGCAGCATTTTGACACAGAACACTGAAGCTTTCTTT. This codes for CASSILTQNTEAFF.

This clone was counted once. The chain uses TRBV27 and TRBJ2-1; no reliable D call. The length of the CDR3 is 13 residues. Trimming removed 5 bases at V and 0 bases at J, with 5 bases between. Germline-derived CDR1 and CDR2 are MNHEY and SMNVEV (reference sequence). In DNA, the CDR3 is TGTGCCAGCAGTAGTAGCTCCTACAATGAGCAGTTCTTC. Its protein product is CASSSSSYNEQFF.

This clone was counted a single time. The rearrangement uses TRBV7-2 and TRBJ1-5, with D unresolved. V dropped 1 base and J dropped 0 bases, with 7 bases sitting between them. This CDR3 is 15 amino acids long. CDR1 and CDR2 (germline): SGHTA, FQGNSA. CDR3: CASSLVRGSNQPQHF. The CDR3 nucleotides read TGTGCCAGCAGCTTAGTACGGGGTAGCAATCAGCCCCAGCATTTT.

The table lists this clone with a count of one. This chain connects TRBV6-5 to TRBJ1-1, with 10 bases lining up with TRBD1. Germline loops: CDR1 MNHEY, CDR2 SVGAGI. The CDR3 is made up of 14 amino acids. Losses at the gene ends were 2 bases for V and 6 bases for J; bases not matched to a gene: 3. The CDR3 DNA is TGTGCCAGCAGTTACGGGACAGGGGAAGCTGAAGCTTTCTTT. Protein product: CASSYGTGEAEAFF.

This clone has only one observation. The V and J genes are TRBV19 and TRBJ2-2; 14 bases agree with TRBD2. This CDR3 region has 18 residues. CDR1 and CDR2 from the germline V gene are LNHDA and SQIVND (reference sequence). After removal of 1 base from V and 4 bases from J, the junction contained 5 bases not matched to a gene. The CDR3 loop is CASSIGLAGGPGTGELFF. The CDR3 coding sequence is TGTGCCAGTAGTATAGGACTAGCGGGAGGGCCAGGCACCGGGGAGCTGTTTTTT.

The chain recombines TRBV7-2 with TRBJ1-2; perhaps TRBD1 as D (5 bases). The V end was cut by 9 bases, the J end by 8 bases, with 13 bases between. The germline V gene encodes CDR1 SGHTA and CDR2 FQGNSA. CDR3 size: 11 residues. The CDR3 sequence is CARGDSGGYTF. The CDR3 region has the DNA TGTGCCAGGGGGGATAGTGGCGGCTACACCTTC.